Listed below are T cell receptor beta chains from one sample, sequenced in a study of Ad26.COV2.S vaccination and SARS-CoV-2 variants. Generated by immunoSEQ multiplex PCR, the TCRdb table keeps only in-frame clones and is missing some. The repertoire includes fewer than 500,000 clones, approximately 89% of them detected once, and about 2.5% sits in the top ten. Sequenced material: peripheral blood, taken in a trial of Ad26.COV2.S vaccine versus placebo. Source of these receptors: a person aged 18-60 years who received the Ad26.COV2.S COVID-19 vaccine or a placebo. Each CDR3 is given with its conserved first and last residue. Each record gives: clone size, J gene, CDR3 length, D gene, V gene, CDR3 DNA, CDR3 protein. The D gene is left open where the match is weak. A row's size may be missing; if present it is once, few, many or a size class.

NA,TRBJ2-3,14,TRBD1,TRBV6-5,TGTGCCAGCTCAAAAACAGGGGACACAGATACGCAGTATTTT,CASSKTGDTDTQYF
once,TRBJ2-3,16,TRBD1,TRBV5-1,TGCGCCAGCAGCACCGCTGGACAGGGGGGAACAGATACGCAGTATTTT,CASSTAGQGGTDTQYF
NA,TRBJ2-1,14,NA,TRBV5-1,TGCGCCAGCAGCTGGATCCCAGGTAGCAATGAGCAGTTCTTC,CASSWIPGSNEQFF
NA,TRBJ1-1,16,NA,TRBV6-5,TGTGCCAGCAGTTACCACCCGCAGGCATGGGACACTGAAGCTTTCTTT,CASSYHPQAWDTEAFF
once,TRBJ1-5,13,NA,TRBV5-1,TGCGCCAGCAGCGACCAGGGAGGTCAGCCCCAGCATTTT,CASSDQGGQPQHF
NA,TRBJ1-1,13,NA,TRBV19,TGTGCCAGCCTCAGGGACCCGTACACTGAAGCTTTCTTT,CASLRDPYTEAFF
NA,TRBJ1-1,16,NA,TRBV6-5,TGTGCCAGCAGTTACTCGAAGGCACTCATGAACACTGAAGCTTTCTTT,CASSYSKALMNTEAFF
NA,TRBJ2-1,15,TRBD2,TRBV6-5,TGTGCCAGCAGTATAACTAGCGGGGGACACAATGAGCAGTTCTTC,CASSITSGGHNEQFF
NA,TRBJ2-7,15,NA,TRBV7-9,TGTGCCAGCAGCTTAGGCTCGTCCCCTAACAGGGAGCAGTACTTC,CASSLGSSPNREQYF
NA,TRBJ1-2,15,NA,TRBV30,TGTGCCTGGAGTGTACTCTCAGGGCGAGAGGGTGGCTACACCTTC,CAWSVLSGREGGYTF
NA,TRBJ2-3,16,TRBD2,TRBV7-3,TGTGCCAGCAGCTTGCTTAGCGGGGGGGCAGCGGATACGCAGTATTTT,CASSLLSGGAADTQYF
NA,TRBJ2-4,15,NA,TRBV4-1,TGCGCCAGCAGCCAAGGAGTATCAGCCAAAAACATTCAGTACTTC,CASSQGVSAKNIQYF
NA,TRBJ1-1,17,NA,TRBV7-9,TGTGCCAGCAGCTCGATCGACAGTTACTACATGAACACTGAAGCTTTCTTT,CASSSIDSYYMNTEAFF
NA,TRBJ2-3,13,TRBD2,TRBV10-1,TGCGCCCGCCGCCGGGGGGATGGAGATACGCAGTATTTT,CARRRGDGDTQYF
NA,TRBJ2-1,13,NA,TRBV12-5,TGTGCTAGTGGTTTGTGGGTTGACAATGAGCAGTTCTTC,CASGLWVDNEQFF
NA,TRBJ2-7,15,NA,TRBV5-5,TGTGCCAGCAGCTTTTTTTGGAGTCCGACATACGAGCAGTACTTC,CASSFFWSPTYEQYF
once,TRBJ2-3,20,TRBD2,TRBV6-2/TRBV6-3,TGTGCCAGCAGTTACGCGACTAGCGGGAGGGACCTTTTCGGCCGGGATACGCAGTATTTT,CASSYATSGRDLFGRDTQYF
NA,TRBJ2-1,17,NA,TRBV10-3,TGTGCCATCAGTGAGTCCATCGGGACCACCCTTAACAATGAGCAGTTCTTC,CAISESIGTTLNNEQFF
NA,TRBJ1-2,15,TRBD1,TRBV11-3,TGTGCCAGCAGTTGGGGGGGGACAGGGTACTATGGCTACACCTTC,CASSWGGTGYYGYTF
NA,TRBJ2-7,16,TRBD1,TRBV9,TGTGCCAGCAGCGTAGGCGACAGGGCTGGTGCCTACGAGCAGTACTTC,CASSVGDRAGAYEQYF
NA,TRBJ1-1,16,NA,TRBV7-9,TGTGCCAGCAGCCGTCCCCGGGTCAACATTTACACTGAAGCTTTCTTT,CASSRPRVNIYTEAFF
NA,TRBJ1-1,13,NA,TRBV7-9,TGTGCCAGCAGCTTCGATGGGAACACTGAAGCTTTCTTT,CASSFDGNTEAFF
NA,TRBJ1-2,16,NA,TRBV7-6,TGTGCCAGCAGCTTTGGAGTCTCGAGGGCGGGCTATGGCTACACCTTC,CASSFGVSRAGYGYTF
once,TRBJ1-1,11,NA,TRBV29-1,TGCAGCGTCGGTCAGTACACTGAAGCTTTCTTT,CSVGQYTEAFF
NA,TRBJ2-1,14,NA,TRBV18,TGTGCCAGCTCGTCGACAGGAGACGACAATGAGCAGTTCTTC,CASSSTGDDNEQFF
NA,TRBJ1-4,14,NA,TRBV5-1,TGCGCCAGCGGACGGGACGCAACTAATGAAAAACTGTTTTTT,CASGRDATNEKLFF
NA,TRBJ2-1,15,TRBD1,TRBV10-3,TGTGCCATCAGTGCAGGACAGGGAGGTTTCGATGAGCAGTTCTTC,CAISAGQGGFDEQFF
NA,TRBJ2-3,15,NA,TRBV6-1,TGTGCCAGCAGTGAAAATTTAGCTAGCACAGATACGCAGTATTTT,CASSENLASTDTQYF
NA,TRBJ2-2,16,TRBD2,TRBV7-2,TGTGCCAGCAGCTTAACGGGACTACTCAACACCGGGGAGCTGTTTTTT,CASSLTGLLNTGELFF
NA,TRBJ1-4,17,TRBD1,TRBV14,TGTGCCAGCAGCCAAGAGGGCCAACACGGGGACAGTGAAAAACTGTTTTTT,CASSQEGQHGDSEKLFF
NA,TRBJ2-3,16,TRBD2,TRBV9,TGTGCCAGCAGCGGTTGGACTAGCGGGAGGTCAGATACGCAGTATTTT,CASSGWTSGRSDTQYF
few,TRBJ1-3,16,NA,TRBV4-2,TGTGCCAGCAGCCAAGATTGGGGGAGCTCTGGAAACACCATATATTTT,CASSQDWGSSGNTIYF
NA,TRBJ1-5,12,NA,TRBV2,TGTGCCAGCAGTGACAGCTATCAGCCCCAGCATTTT,CASSDSYQPQHF
NA,TRBJ1-3,13,NA,TRBV28,TGTGCCAGCAGTTTCCCATCTGGAAACACCATATATTTT,CASSFPSGNTIYF
NA,TRBJ2-3,17,TRBD2,TRBV18,TGTGCCAGCTCACCAGTGACTAGCGGGAGTGGTGCAGATACGCAGTATTTT,CASSPVTSGSGADTQYF
NA,TRBJ2-3,16,TRBD1,TRBV7-9,TGTGCCAGCAGCCCCCCCGGGACAGGGGGCTTAGATACGCAGTATTTT,CASSPPGTGGLDTQYF